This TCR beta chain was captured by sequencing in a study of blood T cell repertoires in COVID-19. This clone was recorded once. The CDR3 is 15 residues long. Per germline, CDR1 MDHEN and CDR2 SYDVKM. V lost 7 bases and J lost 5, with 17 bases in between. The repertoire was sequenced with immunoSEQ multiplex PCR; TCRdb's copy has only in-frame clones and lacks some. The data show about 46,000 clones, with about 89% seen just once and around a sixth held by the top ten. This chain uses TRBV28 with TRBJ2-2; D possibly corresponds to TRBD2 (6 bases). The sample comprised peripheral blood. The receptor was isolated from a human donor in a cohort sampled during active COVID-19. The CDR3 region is CASTTVGGGTGELFF. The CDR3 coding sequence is TGTGCCAGCACTACCGTGGGGGGTGGAACCGGGGAGCTGTTTTTT.